This TCR beta chain derives from a study of cytomegalovirus exposure and HLA in healthy donors. Study findings and constraints: Certain sequence variants were highly shared and formed a cluster, and this cluster was likely a sequencing artifact. Available immune exposure information covered CMV serostatus only. In a later analysis, several top co-occurrence clusters appeared linked to parvovirus B19, influenza, CMV and Epstein-Barr virus.

Vbeta (60) and Jbeta (13) primers were used in the PCR. Assay: immunoSEQ multiplex PCR; the TCRdb copy retains only in-frame clones and omits some. The data hold roughly 180,000 clones, with 65% to 85% observed a single time. With regard to this clone: Its antigen is unknown.

Germline V lookup: CDR1 SGHRS, CDR2 YFSETQ. CDR3 length equals 14 residues. With 4 bases removed from V and 5 bases from J, the gap between germline ends came to 15 bases. At collection, donors were nominally healthy, but unrecorded immune exposures were probable. Material: PBMCs. The clonotype originates from a girl aged 10-17 years in good health and CMV-seropositive. This rearrangement joins TRBV5-1 to TRBJ1-1, with D unclear. The CDR3 region has the DNA TGCGCCAGCAGCGATAGTGTTTTAACGACTGAAGCTTTCTTT. Translation: CASSDSVLTTEAFF.